This record covers a single T cell receptor (beta chain). The sample belongs to a study of T cell responses to AZD1222 COVID-19 vaccine. Profiling relied on immunoSEQ multiplex PCR, and the TCRdb table lists in-frame clones only, not all of them. The data contain about 140,000 clones, more than 85% of them singletons. The TCR comes from an adult in good health. Sequenced material: peripheral blood, taken on day 0 of AZD1222 vaccination.

In nucleotides, the CDR3 is TGTGCCAGCAGTTACTCGCCGACAACGGGCGGAGATGAAGCTTTCTTT. It codes for CASSYSPTTGGDEAFF. This chain joins TRBV6-5 and TRBJ1-1; D unclear. Germline V gene data show CDR1 as MNHEY and CDR2 as SVGAGI. The ends were cut back, 0 bases at V and 7 bases at J, with 18 bases in the middle. This CDR3 comprises 16 residues.